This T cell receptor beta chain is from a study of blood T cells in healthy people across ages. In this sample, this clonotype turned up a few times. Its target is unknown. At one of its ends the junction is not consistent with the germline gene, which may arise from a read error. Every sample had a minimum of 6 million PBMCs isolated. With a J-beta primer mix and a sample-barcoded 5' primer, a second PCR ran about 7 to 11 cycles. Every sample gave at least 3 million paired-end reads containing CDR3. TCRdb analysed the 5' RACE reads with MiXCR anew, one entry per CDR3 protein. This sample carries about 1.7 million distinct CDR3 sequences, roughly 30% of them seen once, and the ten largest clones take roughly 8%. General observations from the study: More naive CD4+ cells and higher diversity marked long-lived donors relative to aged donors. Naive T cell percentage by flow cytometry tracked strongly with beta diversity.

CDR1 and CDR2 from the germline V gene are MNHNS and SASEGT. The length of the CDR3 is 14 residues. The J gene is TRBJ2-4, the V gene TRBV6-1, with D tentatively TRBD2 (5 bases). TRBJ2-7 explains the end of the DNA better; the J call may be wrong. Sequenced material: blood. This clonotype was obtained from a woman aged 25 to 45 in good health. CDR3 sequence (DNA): TGTGCCAGCAGTGAGGACTGGAGCTCCCACGAGCAGTACTTC. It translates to CASSEDWSSHEQYF.